These 8 T cell receptor beta chains were sequenced from one sample in a study of blood T cell repertoires in COVID-19. Repertoires were generated with immunoSEQ multiplex PCR, while TCRdb's copy carries only in-frame clones and drops some. The data hold over 250,000 clones, with 65% to 90% observed a single time. The sequencing input was peripheral blood. The receptors originated from a man over 45 with active or convalescent COVID-19.

This clone ranks as medium-sized (0.01 to 0.1%). V gene TRBV19 combines with J gene TRBJ2-1, with 9 bases fitting TRBD2. The CDR3 has 15 residues. Trimming at V came to 5 bases and at J to 6 bases, leaving 8 bases not matched to a gene. Germline assignment: CDR1 LNHDA and CDR2 SQIVND (reference sequence). CDR3 coding DNA: TGTGCCAGTAGTTATGGGCTAGCGGGATCCAATGAGCAGTTCTTC. It encodes CASSYGLAGSNEQFF.

The chain has TRBV7-2 and TRBJ1-2; D may be TRBD1 (5 bases). Germline CDR1 is SGHTA and CDR2 is FQGNSA. Trimming removed 1 base from V and 4 bases from J, with 13 bases in between. CDR3 size: 15 residues. As DNA, the CDR3 is TGTGCCAGCAGCTTAGTCCCGACAGCCATCTATGGCTACACCTTC. Translated: CASSLVPTAIYGYTF.

The rearrangement links TRBV7-2 to TRBJ2-1; TRBD2 matches 8 bases. This CDR3 has 15 amino acids. Trimming took 5 bases from V and 5 from J; bases not matched to a gene: 8. CDR1 is SGHTA and CDR2 is FQGNSA in the germline V gene. The CDR3 DNA is TGTGCCAGCAGCCCTGCGAGCGGGGGCAACAATGAGCAGTTCTTC. It yields the protein CASSPASGGNNEQFF.

The rearrangement links TRBV5-1 to TRBJ2-7; 7 nucleotides line up with TRBD1. The V gene's germline CDR1 is SGHRS and CDR2 YFSETQ. Trimming at V came to 2 bases and at J to 3 bases, leaving 5 bases not matched to a gene. The CDR3 covers 14 residues. Here the CDR3 DNA reads TGCGCCAGCAGCTTCACAGGGGCGGACTACGAGCAGTACTTC. Its translation: CASSFTGADYEQYF.

In its sample, this clone was seen once. The rearrangement links TRBV18 to TRBJ1-5; the D gene is possibly TRBD1 (5 bases). Trimming stripped 3 bases from V and 6 bases from J, with 12 bases between. The CDR3 spans 14 residues. The V gene's germline CDR1 is KGHSH and CDR2 LQKENI. CDR3 amino acids: CASSPGQGRQPQHF. In nucleotides, the CDR3 is TGTGCCAGCTCACCGGGGCAGGGTCGTCAGCCCCAGCATTTT.

This clone was recorded only once. The chain combines TRBV7-2 with TRBJ1-2; no reliable D call. Germline-derived CDR1 and CDR2 are SGHTA and FQGNSA. The V end lost 3 bases, the J end lost 4 bases, and 15 bases lay between the germline ends. The CDR3 covers 15 residues. CDR3 residues: CASSFVGGSGYGYTF. The DNA for the CDR3 is TGTGCCAGCAGCTTTGTTGGCGGGTCAGGCTATGGCTACACCTTC.

The J gene is TRBJ2-7, the V gene TRBV7-2, with D perhaps TRBD2 (6 bases). V shed 4 bases and J shed 7 bases, with 20 bases lying between them. CDR3 length: 15 amino acids. The germline gives CDR1 SGHTA, CDR2 FQGNSA. The CDR3 here is CASSSKISGRREQYF. In DNA, the CDR3 is TGTGCCAGCAGCTCCAAAATTAGCGGACGGCGGGAGCAGTACTTC.

The rearrangement joins TRBV7-8 to TRBJ1-2, with a possible D match to TRBD1 (5 bases). Looked up from germline, CDR1 is SGHVS and CDR2 is FQNEAQ. Trimming cost V 0 bases and J 3 bases, with 17 bases left between them. CDR3 length: 17 residues. The CDR3 bases are TGTGCCAGCAGCTTAGCGGCTCGGCCAGGGTCTGACTATGGCTACACCTTC. Translating it yields CASSLAARPGSDYGYTF.